The subject of this entry is one TCR beta chain. This record belongs to a study of blood T cell repertoires in COVID-19. In the study overall: Sites in the United States, Italy and Spain provided acute and convalescent COVID-19 samples. Sources were T cells, B-cell-depleted T cells, or PBMCs; the material itself was cDNA or gDNA.

Germline V gene sequence: CDR1 WSHSY, CDR2 SAAADI. The CDR3 spans 11 residues. V was trimmed by 6 bases and J by 10 bases, leaving 10 bases between them. Original analysis: Nucleated cell number was recorded as an estimate derived from reference gene primer amplification. Produced via immunoSEQ multiplex PCR; TCRdb's table is partial and in-frame only. Clone size and the V and J calls come from that table; the DNA yielded D and trimming. The sample records tens of thousands of clones, around 89% being singletons. The chain has TRBV10-2 and TRBJ2-1, with D tentatively TRBD1 (6 bases). Specimen: peripheral blood. This receptor was identified in a human donor in a cohort sampled during active COVID-19. The CDR3: CASRGGMEQFF. The DNA of the CDR3 is TGCGCCAGCAGAGGGGGAATGGAGCAGTTCTTC.